The sample holds many counts of the clone carrying this TCR beta chain. This sample is drawn from a study of low-dose radiotherapy and immunotherapy resistance in tumors. Study overall: Per fraction, Cohort 1 was given 0.5 Gy every 2 weeks, for a total of 6.5 Gy. Individuals in Cohort 2 had 1 Gy per fraction every two weeks, adding up to 13 Gy over 26 weeks. Aspirin was taken orally by patients at 300 mg daily for four cycles from cycle 1 day 1.

Germline CDR1 GTSNPN, CDR2 SVGIG (reference sequence). V was pared by 4 bases and J by 0 bases, with 7 bases between. The CDR3 length is 12 residues. Primers used for first-strand cDNA, a TRAV- and TRBV-specific set, covered both alpha and beta chains. TCRs underwent 20 PCR cycles of amplification with a constant-region primer and V-primer adapter. TCRdb re-called the reads with MiXCR, one entry per CDR3 protein. This sample carries roughly 56,000 distinct CDR3 sequences, under 30% of them seen once, and the ten largest clones take approximately 7.2%. Time point described: after trial treatment. Treatment: LDRT plus nivolumab, ipilimumab, low-dose cyclophosphamide and aspirin (RACIN trial). Donors received nivolumab, ipilimumab, aspirin, low-dose cyclophosphamide and low-dose radiotherapy.

The receptor's source is a male donor with prostate cancer. The chain carries TRBV30 and TRBJ2-7, with D tentatively TRBD2 (6 bases). Here the sequenced sample was PBMCs, taken after low-dose radiotherapy plus immunotherapy. The CDR3 region has the DNA TGTGCCTGGACTAGCGACTCCTACGAGCAGTACTTC. This encodes CAWTSDSYEQYF.